The clone carrying this T cell receptor beta chain has just a few counts. Its antigen remains unknown. This sample is drawn from a study of chemoradiotherapy in HPV16-positive cancers. Study-wide results and limits: Only a couple of HPV16-positive patients supplied the functional HPV-specificity definition.

The germline CDR1 and CDR2 sequences are LNHDA and SQIVND (reference sequence). The V gene lost 6 bases and the J gene lost 0 bases, with 12 bases spanning the gap. The CDR3 extends over 14 amino acids. Sequencing used immunoSEQ multiplex PCR; TCRdb keeps in-frame clones, though not all of them. The repertoire holds 9,500 or so clones, with around 72% as singletons. The gene calls are TRBV19 and TRBJ2-7; D is ambiguous. The biological material was taken from a patient who underwent chemoradiotherapy. The sequence came from a human donor with HPV-associated anogenital cancer. The CDR3 loop is CASSKDPSSYEQYF. As DNA, the CDR3 is TGTGCCAGTAGCAAGGACCCCAGCTCCTACGAGCAGTACTTC. The variable domain in full, with the rest retrieved from reference TRBV19 and TRBJ2-7, is DGGITQSPKYLFRKEGQNVTLSCEQNLNHDAMYWYRQDPGQGLRLIYYSQIVNDFQKGDIAEGYSVSREKKESFPLTVTSAQKNPTAFYLCASSKDPSSYEQYFGPGTRLTVT.